One and the same sample provided the 29 T cell receptor beta chains below, sequenced in a study of T cell responses to AZD1222 COVID-19 vaccine (dated by TCRdb to the early 2020s). The method was the immunoSEQ multiplex PCR assay. What TCRdb holds here is the immuneACCESS table cut down to in-frame rearrangements. Part of the clones is not present; checked against another copy, under half of the missing clones reflect an unresolved V gene, and the others are unexplained. The sample profile shows approximately 99,000 clones; about 86% of them were found once. Together, the top ten hold less than 3.5% of the sample. The meaning of the sample's time point label: baseline before first vaccination. The input for sequencing was peripheral blood, taken on day 0 of AZD1222 vaccination. The source of these receptors is an adult in good health.

This clone appeared a single time. This chain links TRBV7-3 with TRBJ1-5; the match to TRBD1 covers 8 bases. The CDR3 length is 14 residues. J lost 7 bases, V lost 7 bases, and 9 bases had no gene match. From germline, CDR1 is SGHTA and CDR2 FQGTGA. The CDR3 coding sequence is TGTGCCAGCATCCCGGGACAGGTTTGGCAGCCCCAGCATTTT. Protein sequence: CASIPGQVWQPQHF.

The rearrangement uses TRBV2 and TRBJ1-1, with D perhaps matching TRBD1 (5 bases). With 3 bases removed from V and 11 bases from J, the gap between germline ends came to 19 bases. The CDR3 totals 14 residues. Germline V lookup: CDR1 SNHLY, CDR2 FYNNEI. Written as DNA, the CDR3 is TGTGCCAGCAGTGAGTTCAGGGAGGGGATCGGGGCTTTCTTT. It translates to CASSEFREGIGAFF.

The chain joins TRBV7-8 to TRBJ2-3; either TRBD1 or TRBD2 may supply D (5 bases each). The V gene lost 1 base and the J gene lost 2 bases, with 7 bases spanning the gap. The CDR3 consists of 14 residues. Germline assignment: CDR1 SGHVS and CDR2 FQNEAQ. The CDR3 spells CASSLGGPTDTQYF. CDR3 nucleotide sequence: TGTGCCAGCAGCTTAGGGGGACCCACAGATACGCAGTATTTT.

This clone was recorded only once. The chain has TRBV18 and TRBJ2-1; no clear D gene. Germline V CDR1 and CDR2: KGHSH, LQKENI. The CDR3 is made up of 16 amino acids. Trimming took off 3 bases at V and 1 base at J, with 13 bases between the two ends. The CDR3 DNA is TGTGCCAGCTCACCCCCGCAAATTGGGTCCTACAATGAGCAGTTCTTC. This sequence encodes CASSPPQIGSYNEQFF.

The V gene is TRBV4-3, the J gene TRBJ1-6; D gene uncertain. The CDR3 covers 13 residues. Deletions cut 0 bases from V and 9 bases from J, with 6 bases between. From germline, CDR1 is LGHNA and CDR2 YSLEER. CDR3 in DNA: TGCGCCAGCAGCCAAGAGGAGAGTTCACCCCTCCACTTT. Translation: CASSQEESSPLHF.

The chain has TRBV9 and TRBJ1-2; D gene ambiguous. The V end lost 0 bases, the J end lost 1 base, and 7 bases lay between the germline ends. This CDR3 comprises 14 residues. Looked up from germline, CDR1 is SGDLS and CDR2 is YYNGEE. CDR3 protein: CASSVGPVNYGYTF. In nucleotides, the CDR3 is TGTGCCAGCAGCGTAGGTCCAGTTAACTATGGCTACACCTTC.

The rearrangement links TRBV30 to TRBJ2-1; D is unresolved. Trimming pared 2 bases from V and 4 bases from J, leaving 6 bases between. The CDR3 contains 12 residues. CDR1 GTSNPN and CDR2 SVGIG come from the germline V gene (reference sequence). The CDR3 DNA is TGTGCCTGGAGTAGAAGTTACAATGAGCAGTTCTTC. Translation: CAWSRSYNEQFF.

The chain combines TRBV6-5 with TRBJ1-4, with a possible D match to TRBD1 (6 bases). CDR1 and CDR2 (germline): MNHEY, SVGAGI. V dropped 4 bases and J dropped 8 bases, with 14 bases sitting between them. CDR3 size: 14 residues. The CDR3 region has the DNA TGTGCCAGCAGTTCCGGGGACAAGAGGGAAAAACTGTTTTTT. As protein: CASSSGDKREKLFF.

V gene TRBV28 combines with J gene TRBJ1-1; TRBD1 might be the D (6 bases). The germline V gene has CDR1 MDHEN and CDR2 SYDVKM. CDR3 length: 14 residues. Trimming shortened V by 6 bases and J by 5 bases, and 16 bases separated the two germline ends. The CDR3 loop reads CASSRGGALTEAFF. The CDR3 bases are TGTGCCAGCAGCCGCGGGGGGGCGCTTACTGAAGCTTTCTTT.

The chain uses TRBV27 and TRBJ1-3, with D uncertain. The CDR3 sequence is 15 residues long. V lost 3 bases, J lost 1 base, and 10 bases lay in between. The germline V gene encodes CDR1 MNHEY and CDR2 SMNVEV (reference sequence). The CDR3 DNA reads TGTGCCAGCAGTTTTGGGGTAGGGTCTGGAAACACCATATATTTT. Its translation: CASSFGVGSGNTIYF.

The chain combines TRBV2 with TRBJ1-1; D uncertain. CDR1 is SNHLY, CDR2 FYNNEI, per germline. This CDR3 has 15 residues. With 0 bases removed from V and 11 bases from J, the gap between germline ends came to 19 bases. Here the CDR3 reads CASSEAQSAGVGAFF. CDR3 nucleotide sequence: TGTGCCAGCAGTGAAGCGCAGTCCGCTGGGGTGGGGGCTTTCTTT.

This chain joins TRBV5-1 and TRBJ2-1; 8 bases align to TRBD2. V trimming: 1 base; J trimming: 3 bases; junction bases outside the gene matches: 6. The CDR3 has 16 residues. The germline gives CDR1 SGHRS, CDR2 YFSETQ. CDR3 nucleotide sequence: TGCGCCAGCAGCTTGTTTCTGGGGACTAGCTACAATGAGCAGTTCTTC. Translation gives CASSLFLGTSYNEQFF.

The chain combines TRBV3-1 (or the pseudogene TRBV3-2) with TRBJ2-5, with 12 positions matching TRBD2. Germline V lookup: CDR1 LGHDT, CDR2 YNNKEL (reference sequence). This CDR3 has 15 amino acids. V lost 4 bases and J lost 5; bases outside the gene matches: 5. CDR3 sequence: CASSLLAGGGETQYF. For the CDR3, the DNA is TGTGCCAGCAGCCTACTAGCGGGGGGCGGGGAGACCCAGTACTTC.

This clone came up once. The CDR3, as DNA: TGCGCCAGCCGATCGACAGGGATGTCTGAAAAACTGTTTTTT. Residues: CASRSTGMSEKLFF. The V gene is TRBV5-1, the J gene TRBJ1-4, with 7 bases identical to TRBD1. V was clipped by 7 bases and J by 7 bases; unmatched bases: 10. The CDR3 has 14 residues. The V gene's germline CDR1 is SGHRS and CDR2 YFSETQ.

This chain links TRBV6-5 with TRBJ1-5; D is possibly TRBD1 (5 bases). V was pared by 9 bases and J by 4 bases, with 16 bases between. The CDR3 loop spans 14 amino acids. Germline V lookup: CDR1 MNHEY, CDR2 SVGAGI. CDR3 sequence reads: CASGEQARNQPQHF. DNA of the CDR3: TGTGCCAGTGGAGAACAGGCCAGGAATCAGCCCCAGCATTTT.

The chain is built from TRBV4-1 and TRBJ1-2, with TRBD1 matching over 9 bases. V trimming: 6 bases; J trimming: 3 bases; junction bases outside the gene matches: 5. The CDR3 length is 14 residues. Germline CDR1 reads MGHRA; CDR2 reads YSYEKL. CDR3 coding DNA: TGCGCCAGCAGACCGACAGGGGGGGACTATGGCTACACCTTC. Amino acid sequence: CASRPTGGDYGYTF.

The chain joins TRBV28 to TRBJ1-2; no definite D call. Trimming took 3 bases from V and 5 from J, leaving 7 bases between them. The CDR3 has 12 residues. In germline, CDR1 is MDHEN, CDR2 SYDVKM. The CDR3 DNA reads TGTGCCAGCAGTTTTCGGGGATATGGCTACACCTTC. It specifies CASSFRGYGYTF.

The rearrangement uses TRBV4-1 and TRBJ1-4; D unclear. The CDR3 consists of 14 residues. CDR1 and CDR2 (germline): MGHRA, YSYEKL. Between the trimmed V and J ends, which lost 3 bases and 10 bases, there was a span of 15 bases. In DNA form, the CDR3 reads TGCGCCAGCAGCCAGCCCCAGGTCTCCGGAAAACTGTTTTTT. As protein: CASSQPQVSGKLFF.

V usage is TRBV28 and J usage is TRBJ2-1; a weak D match, TRBD2 (6 bases). The CDR3 is 14 residues long. The germline V and J ends were trimmed by 3 bases and 8 bases, with 14 bases remaining between them. Germline loops: CDR1 MDHEN, CDR2 SYDVKM. The CDR3 DNA reads TGTGCCAGCAGTTTCCGGGACGGAGGGCATGAGCAGTTCTTC. Translated: CASSFRDGGHEQFF.

The chain carries TRBV27 and TRBJ2-5, with 8 nucleotides matching TRBD1. Unmatched junction bases numbered 8, after V lost 0 bases and J lost 5 bases. The CDR3 contains 16 residues. Germline CDR1 MNHEY, CDR2 SMNVEV (reference sequence). The CDR3 loop is CASSLSMDRVGETQYF. The DNA of the CDR3 is TGTGCCAGCAGTTTATCGATGGACAGGGTCGGGGAGACCCAGTACTTC.

The chain links TRBV19 to TRBJ1-6, with TRBD1 identical over 7 bases. CDR3 length equals 14 residues. Looked up from germline, CDR1 is LNHDA and CDR2 is SQIVND (reference sequence). J was trimmed by 7 bases and V by 8 bases; bases with no gene match: 8. The DNA for the CDR3 is TGTGCCAGTGGAAGACAGGGAGTCAATTCACCCCTCCACTTT. Its protein is CASGRQGVNSPLHF.

This chain connects TRBV7-3 to TRBJ1-1; no reliable D call. The length of the CDR3 is 14 residues. The V and J ends lost 2 bases and 0 bases respectively, with 7 bases between them. Germline V gene sequence: CDR1 SGHTA, CDR2 FQGTGA. The CDR3 DNA reads as TGTGCCAGCAGCTTACTGGGCTTGAACACTGAAGCTTTCTTT. It codes for CASSLLGLNTEAFF.

The CDR3 nucleotides read TGTGCCAGCAGCGTAGGGGGGACAGGGGCTCCCGGGGCCAACGTCCTGACTTTC. Protein: CASSVGGTGAPGANVLTF. The chain joins TRBV9 to TRBJ2-6; 10 nucleotides match TRBD1. The germline V gene has CDR1 SGDLS and CDR2 YYNGEE. V was pared by 0 bases and J by 4 bases, with 7 bases of the junction left unmatched. CDR3 size: 18 residues.

The V gene is TRBV6-5, the J gene TRBJ1-1; D uncertain. The V gene's germline CDR1 is MNHEY and CDR2 SVGAGI. The CDR3 spans 12 residues. Trimming stripped 2 bases from V and 5 bases from J, with 6 bases between. In DNA, the CDR3 is TGTGCCAGCAGTTACGCCGAGACTGAAGCTTTCTTT. This codes for CASSYAETEAFF.

This chain uses TRBV7-7 with TRBJ1-1, with D maybe TRBD1 (5 bases). The CDR3 totals 13 residues. V lost 4 bases and J 3 bases, leaving 9 bases between the germline ends. CDR1 and CDR2 from the germline V gene are SSHAT and FNYEAQ (reference sequence). CDR3 loop: CASSSGIDTEAFF. DNA of the CDR3: TGTGCCAGCAGCTCAGGGATCGACACTGAAGCTTTCTTT.

The chain employs TRBV18 and TRBJ1-1; D is perhaps TRBD1 (5 bases). Trimming cost V 5 bases and J 7 bases, with 20 bases left between them. The germline CDR1 and CDR2 sequences are KGHSH and LQKENI. The CDR3 is 15 residues long. As DNA, the CDR3 is TGTGCCAGCTCAGGGTCGGCAGGGAAGGGGATTGAAGCTTTCTTT. It is translated as CASSGSAGKGIEAFF.

The chain has TRBV3-1 (or the pseudogene TRBV3-2) and TRBJ2-5; 11 bases align to TRBD2. Germline CDR1 reads LGHDT; CDR2 reads YNNKEL (reference sequence). The CDR3 length is 15 residues. V dropped 3 bases and J dropped 1; count of bases not matched to a gene: 1. The CDR3 spells CASSQGTSGQETQYF. DNA of the CDR3: TGTGCCAGCAGCCAGGGGACTAGCGGCCAAGAGACCCAGTACTTC.

This clone was detected only a few times. V gene TRBV6-5 combines with J gene TRBJ1-1; D perhaps matches TRBD1 (5 bases). Germline CDR1 reads MNHEY; CDR2 reads SVGAGI. CDR3 length: 14 amino acids. Trimming left V 7 bases short and J 5 bases short, with 17 bases between. The CDR3 DNA follows: TGTGCCAGCACTCTCGGAGGGGTGGGAACTGAAGCTTTCTTT. This codes for CASTLGGVGTEAFF.

This clone came up once. The chain employs TRBV2 and TRBJ1-2; D not certain. This CDR3 has 13 amino acids. V gave up 6 bases and J gave up 8 bases, with 16 bases separating them. Germline-derived CDR1 and CDR2 are SNHLY and FYNNEI. CDR3 in amino acids: CASRGPQLRGYTF. In DNA, the CDR3 is TGTGCCAGCAGGGGCCCCCAGCTGAGGGGCTACACCTTC.